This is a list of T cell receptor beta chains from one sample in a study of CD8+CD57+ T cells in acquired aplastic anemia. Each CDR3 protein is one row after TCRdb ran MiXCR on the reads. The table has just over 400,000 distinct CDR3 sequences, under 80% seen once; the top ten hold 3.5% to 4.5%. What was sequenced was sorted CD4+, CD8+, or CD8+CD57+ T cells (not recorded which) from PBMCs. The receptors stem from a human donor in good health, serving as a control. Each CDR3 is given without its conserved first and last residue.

cdr3_aa: ASSDPGNEGPFYIEQF
v_call: TRBV2
j_call: TRBJ2-1

cdr3_aa: SVDADRGYAHP
v_call: TRBV29-1
j_call: TRBJ1-2

cdr3_aa: ATSEGPGYT
v_call: TRBV24-1
j_call: TRBJ1-2

cdr3_aa: ASSLNGGGAGDEY
v_call: TRBV7-8
j_call: TRBJ2-5

cdr3_aa: ASRTGQLSEKLF
v_call: TRBV2
j_call: TRBJ1-4

cdr3_aa: ASSLQGLYEQY
v_call: TRBV5-8
j_call: TRBJ2-7

cdr3_aa: AGSLAGQNNVAF
v_call: TRBV7-2
j_call: TRBJ2-6

cdr3_aa: ASRVDRGNTEAF
v_call: TRBV2
j_call: TRBJ1-1

cdr3_aa: ASSIRTGHEKLF
v_call: TRBV19
j_call: TRBJ1-4

cdr3_aa: ASRLARTANYGYT
v_call: TRBV12-3/TRBV12-4
j_call: TRBJ1-2

cdr3_aa: ASSYLLDGGT
v_call: TRBV7-2
j_call: TRBJ1-2

cdr3_aa: AISELQGRGLF
v_call: TRBV10-3
j_call: TRBJ1-4

cdr3_aa: ASKTSGGEETQY
v_call: TRBV19
j_call: TRBJ2-5

cdr3_aa: ATSRDKTDLITGELF
v_call: TRBV15
j_call: TRBJ2-2

cdr3_aa: ATSDHPGTSDSNEQF
v_call: TRBV24-1
j_call: TRBJ2-1

cdr3_aa: ASRRDSRVQPQH
v_call: TRBV2
j_call: TRBJ1-5

cdr3_aa: ASSLQGPYEQY
v_call: TRBV11-2
j_call: TRBJ2-7

cdr3_aa: ASSFTRARESYEQY
v_call: TRBV5-8
j_call: TRBJ2-7

cdr3_aa: ASRLGLGSTEAF
v_call: TRBV5-6
j_call: TRBJ1-1

cdr3_aa: ASSLVGDGESRT
v_call: TRBV7-7
j_call: TRBJ2-5

cdr3_aa: SARFKAYEPF
v_call: TRBV20-1
j_call: TRBJ1-1

cdr3_aa: ASTPGTGSTDTQY
v_call: TRBV6-5
j_call: TRBJ2-3